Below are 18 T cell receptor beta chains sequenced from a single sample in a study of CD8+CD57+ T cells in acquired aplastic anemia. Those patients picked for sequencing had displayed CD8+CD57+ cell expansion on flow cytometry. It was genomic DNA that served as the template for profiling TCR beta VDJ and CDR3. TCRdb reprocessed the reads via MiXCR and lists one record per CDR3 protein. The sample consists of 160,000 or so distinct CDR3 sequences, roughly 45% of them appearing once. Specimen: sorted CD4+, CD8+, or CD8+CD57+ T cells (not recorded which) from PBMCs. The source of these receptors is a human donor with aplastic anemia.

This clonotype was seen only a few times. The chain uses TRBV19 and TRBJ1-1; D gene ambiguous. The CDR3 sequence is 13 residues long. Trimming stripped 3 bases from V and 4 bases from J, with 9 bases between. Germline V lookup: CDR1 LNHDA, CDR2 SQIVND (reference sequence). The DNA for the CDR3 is TGTGCCAGTAGTATCAATCCCTTCACTGAAGCTTTCTTT. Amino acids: CASSINPFTEAFF.

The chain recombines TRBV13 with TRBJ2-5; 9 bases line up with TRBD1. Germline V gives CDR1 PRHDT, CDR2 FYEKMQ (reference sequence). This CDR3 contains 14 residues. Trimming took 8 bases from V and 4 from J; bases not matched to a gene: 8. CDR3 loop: CASRKQGALETQYF. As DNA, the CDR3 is TGTGCCAGCCGAAAACAGGGGGCGTTAGAGACCCAGTACTTC.

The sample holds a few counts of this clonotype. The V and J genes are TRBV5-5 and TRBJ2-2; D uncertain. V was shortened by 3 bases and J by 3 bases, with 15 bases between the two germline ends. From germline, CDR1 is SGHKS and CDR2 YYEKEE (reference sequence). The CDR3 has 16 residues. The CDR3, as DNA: TGTGCCAGCAGCTCGTACCCCGGACGGGACACCGGGGAGCTGTTTTTT. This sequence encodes CASSSYPGRDTGELFF.

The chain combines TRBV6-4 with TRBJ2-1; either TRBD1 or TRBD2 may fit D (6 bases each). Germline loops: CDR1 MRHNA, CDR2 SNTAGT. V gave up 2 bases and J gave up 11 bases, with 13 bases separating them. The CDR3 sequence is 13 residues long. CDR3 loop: CASSDVGGGKQFF. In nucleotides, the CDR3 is TGTGCCAGCAGTGACGTTGGAGGGGGTAAGCAGTTCTTC.

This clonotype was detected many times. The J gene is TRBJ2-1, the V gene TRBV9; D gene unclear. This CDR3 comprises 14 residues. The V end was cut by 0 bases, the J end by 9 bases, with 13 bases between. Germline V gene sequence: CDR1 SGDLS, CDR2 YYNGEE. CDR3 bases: TGTGCCAGCAGCGTAGGAGTTCCACTGGGTGAGCAGTTCTTC. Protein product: CASSVGVPLGEQFF.

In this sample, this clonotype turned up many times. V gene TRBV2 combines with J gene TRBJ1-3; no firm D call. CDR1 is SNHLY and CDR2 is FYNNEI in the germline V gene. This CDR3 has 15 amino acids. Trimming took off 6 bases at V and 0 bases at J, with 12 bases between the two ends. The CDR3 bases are TGTGCCAGCAGCACTAACAGTGCCTCTGGAAACACCATATATTTT. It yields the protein CASSTNSASGNTIYF.

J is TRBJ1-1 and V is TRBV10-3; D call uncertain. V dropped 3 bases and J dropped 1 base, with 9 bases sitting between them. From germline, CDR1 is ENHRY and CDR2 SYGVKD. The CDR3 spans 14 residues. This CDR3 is CAISENTENTEAFF. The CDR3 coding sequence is TGTGCCATCAGTGAAAACACAGAGAACACTGAAGCTTTCTTT.

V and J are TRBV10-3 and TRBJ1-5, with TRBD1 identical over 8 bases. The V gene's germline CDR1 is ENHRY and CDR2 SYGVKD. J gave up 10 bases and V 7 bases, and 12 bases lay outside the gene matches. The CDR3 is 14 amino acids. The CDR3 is CAINGQGPTQPQHF. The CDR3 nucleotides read TGTGCCATCAATGGACAGGGTCCGACTCAACCCCAGCATTTT.

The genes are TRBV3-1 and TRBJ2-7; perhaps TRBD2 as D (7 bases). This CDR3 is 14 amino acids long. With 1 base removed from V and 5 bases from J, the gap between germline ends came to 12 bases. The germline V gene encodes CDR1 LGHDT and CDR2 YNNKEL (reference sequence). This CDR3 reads CASSQGGGHDEQYV. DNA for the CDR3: TGTGCCAGCAGCCAAGGGGGGGGGCACGACGAGCAGTACGTC.

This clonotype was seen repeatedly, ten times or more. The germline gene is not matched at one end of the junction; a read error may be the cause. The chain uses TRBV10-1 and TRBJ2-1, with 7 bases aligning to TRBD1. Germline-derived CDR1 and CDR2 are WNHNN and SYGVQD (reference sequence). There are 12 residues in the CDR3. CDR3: CASSQDRERRNF. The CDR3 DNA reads TGCGCCAGCAGCCAAGACAGGGAAAGGCGCAATTTC.

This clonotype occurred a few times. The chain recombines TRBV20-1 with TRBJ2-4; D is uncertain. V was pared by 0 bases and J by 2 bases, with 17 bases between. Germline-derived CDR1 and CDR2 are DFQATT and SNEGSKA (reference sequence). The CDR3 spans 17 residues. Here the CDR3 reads CSARDQKAAQTKNIQYF. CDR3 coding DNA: TGCAGTGCTAGAGATCAGAAGGCAGCTCAGACCAAAAACATTCAGTACTTC.

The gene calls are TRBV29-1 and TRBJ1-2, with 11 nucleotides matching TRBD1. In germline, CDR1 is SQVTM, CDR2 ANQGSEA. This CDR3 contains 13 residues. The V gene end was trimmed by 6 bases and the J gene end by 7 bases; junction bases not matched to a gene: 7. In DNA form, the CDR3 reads TGCAGCGTGCAGGACAGGGGGCTTGGTGGCTACACCTTC. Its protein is CSVQDRGLGGYTF.

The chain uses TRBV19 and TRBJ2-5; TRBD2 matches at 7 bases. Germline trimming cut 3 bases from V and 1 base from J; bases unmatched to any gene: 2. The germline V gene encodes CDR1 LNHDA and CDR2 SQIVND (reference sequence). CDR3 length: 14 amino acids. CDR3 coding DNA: TGTGCCAGTAGTATGCCGGGAGGCCAAGAGACCCAGTACTTC. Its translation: CASSMPGGQETQYF.

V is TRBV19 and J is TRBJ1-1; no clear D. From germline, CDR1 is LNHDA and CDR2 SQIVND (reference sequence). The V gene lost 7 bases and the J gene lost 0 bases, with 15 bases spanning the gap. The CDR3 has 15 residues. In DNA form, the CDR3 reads TGTGCCAGTACCACGGACGGACGCATGAACACTGAAGCTTTCTTT. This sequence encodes CASTTDGRMNTEAFF.

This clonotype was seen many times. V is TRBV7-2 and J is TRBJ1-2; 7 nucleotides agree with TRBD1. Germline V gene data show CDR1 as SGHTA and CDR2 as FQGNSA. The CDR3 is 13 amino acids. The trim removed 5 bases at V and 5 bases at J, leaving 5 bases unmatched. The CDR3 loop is CASSPGTAYGYTF. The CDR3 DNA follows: TGTGCCAGCAGCCCGGGGACAGCTTATGGCTACACCTTC.

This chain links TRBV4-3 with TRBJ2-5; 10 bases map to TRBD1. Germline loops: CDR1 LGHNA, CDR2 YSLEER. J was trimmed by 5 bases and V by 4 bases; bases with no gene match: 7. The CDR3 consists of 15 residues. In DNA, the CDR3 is TGCGCCAGCAGCCGCGGGACAGGGGATTGGGAGACCCAGTACTTC. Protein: CASSRGTGDWETQYF.

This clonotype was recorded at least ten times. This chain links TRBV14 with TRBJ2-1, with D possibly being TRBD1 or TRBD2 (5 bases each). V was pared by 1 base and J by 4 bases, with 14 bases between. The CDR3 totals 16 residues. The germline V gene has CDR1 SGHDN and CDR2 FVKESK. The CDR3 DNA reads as TGTGCCAGCAGCCAAGTGGGGCGGACTTCGTACAATGAGCAGTTCTTC. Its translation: CASSQVGRTSYNEQFF.

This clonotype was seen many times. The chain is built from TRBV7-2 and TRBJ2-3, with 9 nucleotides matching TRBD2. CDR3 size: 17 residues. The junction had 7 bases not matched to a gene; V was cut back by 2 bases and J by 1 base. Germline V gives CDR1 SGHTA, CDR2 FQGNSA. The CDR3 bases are TGTGCCAGCAGCTTACGCGGGGGGGCTGGGGGCACAGATACGCAGTATTTT. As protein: CASSLRGGAGGTDTQYF.